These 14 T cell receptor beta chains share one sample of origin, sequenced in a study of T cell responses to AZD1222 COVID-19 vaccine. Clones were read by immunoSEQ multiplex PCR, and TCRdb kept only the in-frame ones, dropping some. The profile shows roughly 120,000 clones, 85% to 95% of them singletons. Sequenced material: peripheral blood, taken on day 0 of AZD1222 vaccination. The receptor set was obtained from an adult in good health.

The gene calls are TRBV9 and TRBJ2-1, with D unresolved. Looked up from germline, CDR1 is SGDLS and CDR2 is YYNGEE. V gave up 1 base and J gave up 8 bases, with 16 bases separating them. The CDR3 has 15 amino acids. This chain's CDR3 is CASSVKVIGRDEQFF. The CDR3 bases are TGTGCCAGCAGCGTAAAAGTTATAGGGCGCGATGAGCAGTTCTTC. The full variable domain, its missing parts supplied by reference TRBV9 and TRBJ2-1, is DSGVTQTPKHLITATGQRVTLRCSPRSGDLSVYWYQQSLDQGLQFLIQYYNGEERAKGNILERFSAQQFPDLHSELNLSSLELGDSALYFCASSVKVIGRDEQFFGPGTRLTVL.

The CDR3 loop is CAWSRWGSVAGELFF. The CDR3 coding sequence is TGTGCCTGGAGCAGGTGGGGGAGTGTCGCCGGGGAGCTGTTTTTT. The chain joins TRBV30 to TRBJ2-2; the D gene could be TRBD1 or TRBD2 (5 bases each). Germline assignment: CDR1 GTSNPN and CDR2 SVGIG (reference sequence). V was cut by 3 bases and J by 6 bases, with 17 bases left in between. The CDR3 has 15 residues.

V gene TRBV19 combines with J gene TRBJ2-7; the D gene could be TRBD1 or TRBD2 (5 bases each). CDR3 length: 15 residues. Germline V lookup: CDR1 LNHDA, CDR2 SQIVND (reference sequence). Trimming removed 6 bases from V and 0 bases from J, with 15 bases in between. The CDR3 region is CASRDITGPSYEQYF. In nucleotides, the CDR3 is TGTGCCAGTAGGGATATCACGGGACCCTCCTACGAGCAGTACTTC. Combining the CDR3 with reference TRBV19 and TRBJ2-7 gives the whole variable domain DGGITQSPKYLFRKEGQNVTLSCEQNLNHDAMYWYRQDPGQGLRLIYYSQIVNDFQKGDIAEGYSVSREKKESFPLTVTSAQKNPTAFYLCASRDITGPSYEQYFGPGTRLTVT.

CDR3 coding DNA: TGTGCCAGTAGTATAGTGGACAGCCGAGTCAATGAGCAGTTCTTC. It codes for CASSIVDSRVNEQFF. V gene TRBV19 combines with J gene TRBJ2-1; tentative D call: TRBD1 (6 bases). V dropped 1 base and J dropped 6 bases, with 13 bases sitting between them. The CDR3 length is 15 residues. CDR1 and CDR2 from the germline V gene are LNHDA and SQIVND (reference sequence).

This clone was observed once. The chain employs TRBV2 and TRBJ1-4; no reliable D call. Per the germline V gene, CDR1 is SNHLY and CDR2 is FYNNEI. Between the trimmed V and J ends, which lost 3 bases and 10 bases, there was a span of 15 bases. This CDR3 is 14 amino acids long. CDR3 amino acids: CASSDREGLGKLFF. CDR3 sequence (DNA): TGTGCCAGCAGTGATAGGGAGGGTCTTGGAAAACTGTTTTTT.

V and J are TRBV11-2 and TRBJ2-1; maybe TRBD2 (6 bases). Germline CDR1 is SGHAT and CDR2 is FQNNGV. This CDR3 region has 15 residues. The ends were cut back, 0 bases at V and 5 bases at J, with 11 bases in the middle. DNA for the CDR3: TGTGCCAGCAGCTTAGATGGAGGGTACCACAATGAGCAGTTCTTC. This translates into CASSLDGGYHNEQFF. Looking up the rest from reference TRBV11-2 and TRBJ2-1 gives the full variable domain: EAGVAQSPRYKIIEKRQSVAFWCNPISGHATLYWYQQILGQGPKLLIQFQNNGVVDDSQLPKDRFSAERLKGVDSTLKIQPAKLEDSAVYLCASSLDGGYHNEQFFGPGTRLTVL.

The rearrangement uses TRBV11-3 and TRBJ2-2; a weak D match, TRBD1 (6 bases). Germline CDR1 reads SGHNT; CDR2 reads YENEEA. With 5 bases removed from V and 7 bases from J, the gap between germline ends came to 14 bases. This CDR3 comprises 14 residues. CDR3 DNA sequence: TGTGCCAGCAGCACCCGAACAGGGTTCGGGGAGCTGTTTTTT. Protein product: CASSTRTGFGELFF.

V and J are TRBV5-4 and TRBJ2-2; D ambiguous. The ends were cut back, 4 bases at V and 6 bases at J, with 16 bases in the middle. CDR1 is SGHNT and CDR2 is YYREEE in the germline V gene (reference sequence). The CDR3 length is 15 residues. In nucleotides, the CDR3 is TGTGCCAGCAGCCCCATGGATGGCAGTTCCGGGGAGCTGTTTTTT. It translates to CASSPMDGSSGELFF.

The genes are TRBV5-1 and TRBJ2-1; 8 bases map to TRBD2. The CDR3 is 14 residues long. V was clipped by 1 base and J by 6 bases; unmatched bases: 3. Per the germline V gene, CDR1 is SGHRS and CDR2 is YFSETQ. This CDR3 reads CASSLSGGGNEQFF. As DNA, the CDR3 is TGCGCCAGCAGCTTGTCGGGAGGGGGCAATGAGCAGTTCTTC.

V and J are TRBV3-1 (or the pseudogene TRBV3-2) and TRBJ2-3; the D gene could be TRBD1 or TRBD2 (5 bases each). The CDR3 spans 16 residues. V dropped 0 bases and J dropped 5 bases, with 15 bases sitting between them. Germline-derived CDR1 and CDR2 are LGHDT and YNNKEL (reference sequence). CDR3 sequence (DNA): TGTGCCAGCAGCCAAGATTGGGCTCCGAGGGGAGATACGCAGTATTTT. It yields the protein CASSQDWAPRGDTQYF.

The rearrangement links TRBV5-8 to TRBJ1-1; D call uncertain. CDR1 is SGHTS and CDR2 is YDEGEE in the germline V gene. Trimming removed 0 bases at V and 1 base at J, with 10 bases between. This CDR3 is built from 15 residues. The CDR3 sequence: CASSLGVAWNTEAFF. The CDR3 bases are TGTGCCAGCAGCTTGGGAGTAGCGTGGAACACTGAAGCTTTCTTT.

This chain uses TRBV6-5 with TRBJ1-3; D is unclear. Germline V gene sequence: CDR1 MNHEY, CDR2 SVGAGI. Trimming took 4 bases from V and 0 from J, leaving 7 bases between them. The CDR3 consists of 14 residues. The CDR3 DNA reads TGTGCCAGCAGTTCTCGGGCCTCTGGAAACACCATATATTTT. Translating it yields CASSSRASGNTIYF.

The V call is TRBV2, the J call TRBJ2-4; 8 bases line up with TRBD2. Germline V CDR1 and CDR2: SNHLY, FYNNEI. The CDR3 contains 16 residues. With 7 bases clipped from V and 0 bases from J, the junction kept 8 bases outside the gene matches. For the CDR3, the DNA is TGTGCCAGCAAGGAGCGGGAGACCTTAGCCAAAAACATTCAGTACTTC. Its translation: CASKERETLAKNIQYF.

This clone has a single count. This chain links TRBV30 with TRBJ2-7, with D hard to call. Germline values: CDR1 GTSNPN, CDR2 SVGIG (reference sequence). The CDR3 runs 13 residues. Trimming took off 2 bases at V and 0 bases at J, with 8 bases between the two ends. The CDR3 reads CAWSRLDSYEQYF. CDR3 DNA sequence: TGTGCCTGGAGTAGGCTTGACTCCTACGAGCAGTACTTC.